The 9 T cell receptor beta chains given below trace back to one sample, sequenced in a study of blood T cells in healthy people across ages. A second PCR of about 7 to 11 cycles used a sample-barcoded 5' primer and a J-beta primer mix. TCRdb re-called the 5' RACE reads with MiXCR, one entry per CDR3 protein. The sample shows 600,000 or so distinct CDR3 sequences, 25% to 35% of them seen only once. Source material: blood. These receptors were collected from an elderly woman in good health.

The J gene is TRBJ2-1, the V gene TRBV30; the match to TRBD2 covers 11 bases. CDR3 length: 17 residues. Looked up from germline, CDR1 is GTSNPN and CDR2 is SVGIG (reference sequence). Trimming took 2 bases from V and 4 from J; bases not matched to a gene: 10. The CDR3 protein is CAWSTGFSGGVYNEQFF. CDR3 DNA sequence: TGTGCCTGGAGTACGGGTTTTAGCGGGGGGGTTTACAATGAGCAGTTCTTC.

There are many counts of this clonotype. The chain's CDR3 is CASSLSRGNTEAFF. DNA of the CDR3: TGTGCCAGCAGTTTAAGTCGGGGGAACACTGAAGCTTTCTTT. The chain recombines TRBV7-2 with TRBJ1-1; the D is unclear. V was trimmed by 6 bases and J by 1 base, leaving 12 bases between them. The CDR3 is 14 residues long. Looked up from germline, CDR1 is SGHTA and CDR2 is FQGNSA.

For this clonotype: Since no conserved phenylalanine or tryptophan closes the CDR3, a read error is the likely cause. The chain is built from TRBV7-9 and TRBJ1-1; D possibly corresponds to TRBD1 (6 bases). Germline-derived CDR1 and CDR2 are SEHNR and FQNEAQ (reference sequence). The V and J ends lost 3 bases and 7 bases respectively, with 12 bases between them. The CDR3 sequence is 13 residues long. The chain's CDR3 is CASSFDGGREAFL. CDR3 DNA sequence: TGTGCCAGCAGCTTCGATGGGGGGCGTGAAGCTTTCCTT.

This clonotype was observed once. One base away lies a much larger clone, so this may be a sequencing read error. The chain employs TRBV7-6 and TRBJ2-4; tentatively, D is TRBD2 (6 bases). CDR1 SGHVS and CDR2 FNYEAQ come from the germline V gene. V lost 2 bases to trimming and J lost 13 bases, with 21 bases between them. The CDR3 extends over 15 amino acids. The CDR3 is CASSLSAGTQEAQYF. In DNA form, the CDR3 reads TGTGCCAGCAGCTTATCGGCGGGGACGCAAGAGGCCCAGTACTTC.

This clonotype was seen many times. The chain uses TRBV27 and TRBJ1-6; 7 nucleotides match TRBD1. This CDR3 has 15 residues. V shed 6 bases and J 2 bases; nucleotides not matched to a gene: 4. The germline CDR1 and CDR2 sequences are MNHEY and SMNVEV (reference sequence). The CDR3 bases are TGTGCCAGCAGGACAGGGCCGACCTATAATTCACCCCTCCACTTT. It yields the protein CASRTGPTYNSPLHF.

The V and J genes are TRBV28 and TRBJ1-2; TRBD1 matches at 8 bases. Germline loops: CDR1 MDHEN, CDR2 SYDVKM. This CDR3 comprises 13 residues. J gave up 6 bases and V 6 bases, and 6 bases lay outside the gene matches. The CDR3 DNA sequence: TGTGCCAGCAGGTTAGCAGGGGGCCATGGCTACACCTTC. Protein product: CASRLAGGHGYTF.

This clonotype was seen ten or more times. The chain carries TRBV5-1 and TRBJ1-2; no clear D. Germline CDR1 reads SGHRS; CDR2 reads YFSETQ. The CDR3 is made up of 14 amino acids. Trimming took 0 bases from V and 2 from J, leaving 8 bases between them. The DNA for the CDR3 is TGCGCCAGCAGCTTGGAACCCTTCAACTATGGCTACACCTTC. This encodes CASSLEPFNYGYTF.

With respect to this clonotype: This may stem from a read error, because a much larger clone lies one nucleotide away. The J gene is TRBJ1-5, the V gene TRBV12-3 or TRBV12-4; D ambiguous. There are 14 residues in the CDR3. CDR3 loop: CVSSPNYSNQPQHF. The DNA of the CDR3 is TGTGTCAGCAGTCCGAATTATAGCAATCAGCCCCAGCATTTT.

This clonotype came up many times. The chain uses TRBV20-1 and TRBJ2-1; possibly TRBD2 for D (6 bases). The length of the CDR3 is 12 residues. V was pared by 4 bases and J by 9 bases, with 13 bases between. Looked up from germline, CDR1 is DFQATT and CDR2 is SNEGSKA (reference sequence). CDR3 loop: CSATKGRGEQFF. The CDR3 nucleotides are TGCAGTGCTACTAAGGGGCGGGGTGAGCAGTTCTTC.